This T cell receptor beta chain comes out of a study of cytomegalovirus exposure and HLA in healthy donors. 13 Jbeta primers and 60 Vbeta primers were used for the PCR. Here immunoSEQ multiplex PCR was the method, and the copy in TCRdb shows in-frame clones only, minus some. The sample comprises about 150,000 clones, approximately 70% of which are singletons, and under 2.5% rests with the top ten. This clone was seen a few times. Its antigen remains unknown. Overall study results and limits: Several of the most significant clusters appeared linked to common viral pathogens, based on a later analysis. Cytomegalovirus association was assigned to 150 to 200 TCR beta chains.

The CDR3 runs 15 residues. Germline loops: CDR1 SGHNT, CDR2 YENEEA. Trimming shortened V by 5 bases and J by 2 bases, and 14 bases separated the two germline ends. The genes are TRBV11-3 and TRBJ2-3; D is possibly TRBD1 (5 bases). The receptor's source is a woman aged 60-70 years in good health and CMV-seropositive. Sample: PBMCs. CDR3 sequence reads: CASSAVDTATDTQYF. The CDR3 DNA follows: TGTGCCAGCAGCGCCGTGGACACCGCCACAGATACGCAGTATTTT.